These T cell receptor beta chains were read from a single sample in a study of blood T cell repertoires in COVID-19. Libraries were prepared by immunoSEQ multiplex PCR; TCRdb keeps only in-frame clonotypes and omits some of them. The sample comprises just under 20,000 clones, about 85% of which are singletons, and around 32% rests with the top ten. The sample taken for sequencing was peripheral blood. The receptor source for this set is a human donor with active COVID-19. The donor label of this sample is uncertain. Each CDR3 is given with its conserved first and last residue. D genes are given only for firm matches. Clone size appears in some rows only: once, few, many, or a class for an expanded clone.

V gene	clone size	D gene	J gene	CDR3 protein	CDR3 DNA
TRBV4-2	few	NA	TRBJ1-5	CASSQERGGNQPQHF	TGTGCCAGCAGCCAAGAACGGGGGGGCAATCAGCCCCAGCATTTT
TRBV2	NA	TRBD2	TRBJ2-7	CASSERSPREGTYEQYF	TGTGCCAGCAGTGAACGGTCGCCGCGGGAGGGCACCTACGAGCAGTACTTC
TRBV9	once	TRBD1	TRBJ1-6	CASRGQGVNSPLHF	TGTGCCAGCAGGGGACAGGGGGTGAATTCACCCCTCCACTTT
TRBV10-3	NA	NA	TRBJ1-6	CAISESNLGPSPLHF	TGTGCCATCAGTGAGTCGAATCTGGGCCCTTCACCCCTCCACTTT
TRBV5-1	NA	NA	TRBJ1-2	CASSLIRGYYGYTF	TGCGCCAGCAGCTTGATTCGGGGGTACTATGGCTACACCTTC
TRBV28	once	NA	TRBJ2-7	CASSVPSGVGDEQYF	TGTGCCAGCAGTGTCCCCTCCGGGGTGGGTGACGAGCAGTACTTC
TRBV7-3	once	TRBD2	TRBJ2-3	CASSPSGRSTDTQYF	TGTGCCAGCAGCCCTAGCGGGAGGAGCACAGATACGCAGTATTTT
TRBV18	few	NA	TRBJ2-3	CASSPFKTGLDTQYF	TGTGCCAGCTCACCGTTCAAAACAGGGTTAGATACGCAGTATTTT
TRBV28	NA	NA	TRBJ2-7	CASMRGHDEQYF	TGTGCCAGCATGCGGGGGCACGACGAGCAGTACTTC
TRBV4-3	NA	TRBD2	TRBJ2-1	CASSYGLAGYNEQFF	TGCGCCAGCAGCTACGGACTAGCGGGCTACAATGAGCAGTTCTTC
TRBV7-3	NA	TRBD2	TRBJ2-1	CASSSQAGPGYEQFF	TGTGCCAGCAGCTCTCAAGCGGGGCCGGGGTATGAGCAGTTCTTC
TRBV4-2	NA	TRBD2	TRBJ2-3	CASSQQLAGGRDTQYF	TGTGCCAGCAGCCAACAACTAGCGGGGGGGAGAGATACGCAGTATTTT
TRBV15	NA	TRBD1	TRBJ1-3	CATSRGGMTTGSSGNTIYF	TGTGCCACCAGCAGAGGAGGGATGACGACAGGGAGCTCTGGAAACACCATATATTTT
TRBV5-6	NA	NA	TRBJ2-3	CASSLRRDITDTQYF	TGTGCCAGCAGCTTAAGACGGGACATAACAGATACGCAGTATTTT
TRBV5-4	NA	TRBD2	TRBJ2-7	CASSLSGVYEQYF	TGTGCCAGCAGCTTAAGCGGGGTCTACGAGCAGTACTTC
TRBV7-8	NA	NA	TRBJ1-6	CASRPGETNSPLHF	TGTGCCAGCAGGCCGGGAGAGACTAATTCACCCCTCCACTTT
TRBV18	NA	NA	TRBJ2-5	CASSPPGSLETQYF	TGTGCCAGCTCACCACCTGGGAGTTTAGAGACCCAGTACTTC
TRBV19	NA	TRBD2	TRBJ2-5	CASSISSGGFQETQYF	TGTGCCAGTAGTATTTCCAGCGGGGGGTTTCAAGAGACCCAGTACTTC
TRBV6-2/TRBV6-3	NA	NA	TRBJ2-3	CASSQRYTQYF	TGTGCCAGCAGCCAGAGGTATACGCAGTATTTT
TRBV5-5	NA	TRBD2	TRBJ2-7	CASSSGTSDSSYEQYF	TGTGCCAGCAGTTCCGGGACTAGCGATAGCTCCTACGAGCAGTACTTC
TRBV5-6	NA	TRBD1	TRBJ2-3	CASSIRQGAGVGTDTQYF	TGTGCCAGCAGCATACGACAGGGGGCCGGAGTTGGCACAGATACGCAGTATTTT
TRBV5-1	NA	NA	TRBJ2-5	CASSLAPGETQYF	TGCGCCAGCAGCTTGGCCCCGGGAGAGACCCAGTACTTC
TRBV7-9	NA	NA	TRBJ2-7	CASSLGIGVPYEQYF	TGTGCCAGCAGCTTAGGAATAGGGGTTCCCTACGAGCAGTACTTC
TRBV30	NA	NA	TRBJ2-3	CAWRAGLSTDTQYF	TGTGCCTGGAGGGCCGGACTTAGCACAGATACGCAGTATTTT
TRBV19	NA	NA	TRBJ1-2	CASSRGGASWGGYTF	TGTGCCAGTAGTCGCGGGGGGGCCAGCTGGGGAGGCTACACCTTC
TRBV6-2/TRBV6-3	NA	NA	TRBJ2-1	CASSYGGTGFLNEQFF	TGTGCCAGCAGTTACGGTGGCACAGGGTTCCTCAATGAGCAGTTCTTC
TRBV20-1	NA	TRBD1	TRBJ1-2	CSAHGGDSLNF	TGCAGTGCTCATGGAGGGGACAGCCTCAACTTC
TRBV7-2	NA	TRBD2	TRBJ2-7	CASSQPRTSGIEQYF	TGTGCCAGCAGCCAACCCCGGACTAGCGGGATTGAGCAGTACTTC
TRBV4-1	NA	TRBD2	TRBJ2-1	CASSPERGGSYNEQFF	TGCGCCAGCAGCCCTGAACGGGGGGGGTCCTACAATGAGCAGTTCTTC
TRBV2	NA	NA	TRBJ2-7	CASGASGSYEQYF	TGTGCCAGCGGGGCTTCCGGATCCTACGAGCAGTACTTC
TRBV9	NA	TRBD2	TRBJ2-1	CASSVGPGGFNNEQFF	TGTGCCAGCAGCGTAGGTCCGGGAGGGTTTAACAATGAGCAGTTCTTC
TRBV3-1/TRBV3-2	NA	NA	TRBJ1-5	CASSPAGGRGPQHF	TGTGCCAGCAGCCCCGCCGGGGGGCGGGGGCCCCAGCATTTT
TRBV5-1	NA	TRBD1	TRBJ2-6	CASSLPGQGTGANVLTF	TGCGCCAGCAGCTTGCCGGGACAGGGGACTGGGGCCAACGTCCTGACTTTC
TRBV19	once	TRBD1	TRBJ2-2	CASRETGGNTGELFF	TGTGCCAGTAGGGAGACAGGGGGCAATACCGGGGAGCTGTTTTTT
TRBV5-4	NA	TRBD2	TRBJ2-2	CASSLYRGGGTGELFF	TGTGCCAGCAGCTTGTATCGTGGGGGAGGGACCGGGGAGCTGTTTTTT
TRBV7-8	NA	TRBD2	TRBJ2-5	CASSLSGGSPPQETQYF	TGTGCCAGCAGCTTATCTGGCGGGAGCCCACCACAAGAGACCCAGTACTTC
TRBV12-3/TRBV12-4	NA	NA	TRBJ2-1	CASSLGGGEQFF	TGTGCCAGCAGTTTAGGAGGAGGTGAGCAGTTCTTC
TRBV4-2	NA	TRBD1	TRBJ1-2	CASSQDRTGYGYTF	TGTGCCAGCAGCCAAGATCGGACAGGGTACGGCTACACCTTC
TRBV7-9	NA	TRBD1	TRBJ1-5	CASSLGTGGAGQPQHF	TGTGCCAGCAGCTTAGGGACAGGGGGAGCGGGTCAGCCCCAGCATTTT
TRBV7-2	NA	NA	TRBJ1-5	CASSLANSLNQPQHF	TGTGCCAGCAGCTTAGCGAACAGCCTCAATCAGCCCCAGCATTTT
TRBV5-1	NA	TRBD1	TRBJ2-7	CASSPRDSSYEQYF	TGCGCCAGCAGCCCCCGGGACAGCTCCTACGAGCAGTACTTC
TRBV5-4	NA	TRBD1	TRBJ2-5	CASSLARRDSPVETQYF	TGTGCCAGCAGCTTGGCGCGCCGGGACAGCCCTGTGGAGACCCAGTACTTC
TRBV13	NA	NA	TRBJ2-5	CASSFSSARETQYF	TGTGCCAGCAGCTTCTCTAGCGCCCGGGAGACCCAGTACTTC
TRBV7-8	NA	TRBD1	TRBJ2-2	CASSSSGTGRTGELFF	TGTGCCAGCAGCTCGAGCGGGACAGGGAGAACCGGGGAGCTGTTTTTT
TRBV21-1	NA	NA	TRBJ2-7	CASSKGFFTSGRPSSYEQYF	TGTGCCAGCAGCAAAGGTTTCTTCACTAGCGGGAGGCCAAGCTCCTACGAGCAGTACTTC
TRBV28	NA	NA	TRBJ2-2	CASRRAGSGGKLTGELFF	TGTGCCAGCAGAAGGGCGGGTTCAGGCGGAAAACTCACCGGGGAGCTGTTTTTT
TRBV12-5	NA	TRBD1	TRBJ2-5	CASGEQGAPGETQYF	TGTGCTAGTGGGGAACAGGGGGCGCCCGGAGAGACCCAGTACTTC
TRBV27	NA	TRBD1	TRBJ1-6	CASSLKGTGYLTGDSPLHF	TGTGCCAGCAGTTTAAAAGGGACAGGTTATTTAACGGGAGATTCACCCCTCCACTTT
TRBV11-3	NA	NA	TRBJ2-3	CASSSVGLRDTQYF	TGTGCCAGCAGCTCGGTCGGGTTAAGAGATACGCAGTATTTT
TRBV5-5	NA	NA	TRBJ1-5	CASHPSGIINQPQHF	TGTGCCAGCCACCCCTCAGGGATTATTAATCAGCCCCAGCATTTT
TRBV7-2	NA	NA	TRBJ1-5	CASSLGGYSNQPQHF	TGTGCCAGCAGCTTAGGCGGGTATAGCAATCAGCCCCAGCATTTT
TRBV7-8	NA	TRBD2	TRBJ2-7	CASSWRRAGGSYEQYF	TGTGCCAGCAGCTGGCGAAGAGCGGGGGGATCCTACGAGCAGTACTTC
TRBV7-9	NA	NA	TRBJ1-5	CASSYNAGFNQPQHF	TGTGCCAGCAGCTACAACGCAGGGTTCAATCAGCCCCAGCATTTT
TRBV2	once	TRBD2	TRBJ2-1	CASNLAGDLFF	TGTGCCAGTAATCTAGCGGGGGATCTGTTCTTC
TRBV19	NA	TRBD2	TRBJ2-5	CASSTIAGEVETQYF	TGTGCCAGTAGTACCATAGCGGGGGAGGTGGAGACCCAGTACTTC
TRBV7-9	once	NA	TRBJ2-3	CASSPPVSDTQYF	TGTGCCAGCAGCCCCCCGGTTTCCGATACGCAGTATTTT
TRBV6-1	NA	NA	TRBJ2-1	CASSEQALNEQFF	TGTGCCAGCAGTGAACAAGCCCTCAATGAGCAGTTCTTC